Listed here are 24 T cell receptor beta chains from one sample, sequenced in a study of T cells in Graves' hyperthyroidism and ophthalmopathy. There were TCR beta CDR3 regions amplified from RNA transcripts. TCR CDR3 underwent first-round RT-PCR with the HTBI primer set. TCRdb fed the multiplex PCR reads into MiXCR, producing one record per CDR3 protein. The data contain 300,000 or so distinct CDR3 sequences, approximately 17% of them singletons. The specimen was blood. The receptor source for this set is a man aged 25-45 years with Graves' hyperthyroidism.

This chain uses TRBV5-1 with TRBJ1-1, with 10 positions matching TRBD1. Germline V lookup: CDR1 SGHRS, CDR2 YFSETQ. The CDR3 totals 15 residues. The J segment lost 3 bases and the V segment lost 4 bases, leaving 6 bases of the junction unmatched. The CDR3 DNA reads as TGCGCCAGCAGCCCGGGACAGGGGCGGGACACTGAAGCTTTCTTT. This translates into CASSPGQGRDTEAFF.

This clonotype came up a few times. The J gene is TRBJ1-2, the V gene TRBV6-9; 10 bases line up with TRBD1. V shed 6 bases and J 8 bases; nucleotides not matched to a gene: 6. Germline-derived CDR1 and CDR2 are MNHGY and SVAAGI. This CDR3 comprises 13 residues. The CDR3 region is CASSPDRGGGYTF. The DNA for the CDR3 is TGTGCCAGCAGCCCGGACAGGGGGGGAGGCTACACCTTC.

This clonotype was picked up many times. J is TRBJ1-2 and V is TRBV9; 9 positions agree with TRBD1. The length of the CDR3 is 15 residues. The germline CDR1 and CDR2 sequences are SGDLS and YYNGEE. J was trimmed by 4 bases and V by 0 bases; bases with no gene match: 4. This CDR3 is CASSVGGTGRYGYTF. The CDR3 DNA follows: TGTGCCAGCAGCGTAGGTGGGACAGGGCGCTATGGCTACACCTTC.

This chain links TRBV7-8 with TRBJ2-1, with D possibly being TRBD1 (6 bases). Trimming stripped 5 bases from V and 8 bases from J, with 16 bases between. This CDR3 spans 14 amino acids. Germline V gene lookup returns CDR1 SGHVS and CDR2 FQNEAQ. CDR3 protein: CASSASGAPDEQFF. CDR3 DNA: TGTGCCAGCAGCGCCTCAGGGGCCCCCGATGAGCAGTTCTTC.

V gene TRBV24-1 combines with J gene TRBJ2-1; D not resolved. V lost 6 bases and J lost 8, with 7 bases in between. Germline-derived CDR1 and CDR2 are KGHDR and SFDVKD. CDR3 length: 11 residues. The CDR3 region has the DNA TGTGCCACCAGTCTCAGGCATGAGCAGTTCTTC. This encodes CATSLRHEQFF.

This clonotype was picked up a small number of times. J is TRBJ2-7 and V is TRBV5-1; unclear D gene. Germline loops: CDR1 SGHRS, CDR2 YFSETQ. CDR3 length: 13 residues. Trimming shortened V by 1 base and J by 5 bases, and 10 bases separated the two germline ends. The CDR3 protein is CASSLPSANEQYF. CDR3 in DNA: TGCGCCAGCAGCTTGCCAAGCGCCAACGAGCAGTACTTC.

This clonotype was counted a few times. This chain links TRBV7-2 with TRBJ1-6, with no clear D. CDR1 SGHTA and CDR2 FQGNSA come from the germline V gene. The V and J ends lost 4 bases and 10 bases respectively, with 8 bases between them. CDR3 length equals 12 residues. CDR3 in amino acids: CASSSLSSPLHF. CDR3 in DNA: TGTGCCAGCAGCTCCCTGTCCTCACCCCTCCACTTT.

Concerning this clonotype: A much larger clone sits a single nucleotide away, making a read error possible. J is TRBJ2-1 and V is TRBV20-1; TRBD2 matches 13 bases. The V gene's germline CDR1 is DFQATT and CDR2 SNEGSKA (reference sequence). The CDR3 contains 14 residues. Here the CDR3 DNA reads TGCAGTGCTAGGGGGACTAGCGGGATCGATGACCAGTTCTTC. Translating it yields CSARGTSGIDDQFF.

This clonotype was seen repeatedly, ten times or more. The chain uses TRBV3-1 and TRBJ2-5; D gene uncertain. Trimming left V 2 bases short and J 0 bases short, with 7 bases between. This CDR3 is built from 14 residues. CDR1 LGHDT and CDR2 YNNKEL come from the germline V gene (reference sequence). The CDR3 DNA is TGTGCCAGCAGCCAAAGGGCTAACCAAGAGACCCAGTACTTC. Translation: CASSQRANQETQYF.

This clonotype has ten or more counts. In DNA form, the CDR3 reads TGTGCCAGCAGCGTCAGTGCCAAGGACTGGTCACCCCTCCACTTT. It yields the protein CASSVSAKDWSPLHF. V gene TRBV9 combines with J gene TRBJ1-6; D is undetermined. The CDR3 spans 15 residues. Looked up from germline, CDR1 is SGDLS and CDR2 is YYNGEE. Trimming removed 2 bases from V and 10 bases from J, with 16 bases in between.

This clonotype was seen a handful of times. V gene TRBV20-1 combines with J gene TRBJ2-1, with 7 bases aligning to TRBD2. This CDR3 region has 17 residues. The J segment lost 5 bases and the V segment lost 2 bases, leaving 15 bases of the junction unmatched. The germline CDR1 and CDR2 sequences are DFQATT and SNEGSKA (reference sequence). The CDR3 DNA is TGCAGTGCTAGATACGGCCTCCGCGGGAGCCCCGACAATGAGCAGTTCTTC. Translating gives CSARYGLRGSPDNEQFF.

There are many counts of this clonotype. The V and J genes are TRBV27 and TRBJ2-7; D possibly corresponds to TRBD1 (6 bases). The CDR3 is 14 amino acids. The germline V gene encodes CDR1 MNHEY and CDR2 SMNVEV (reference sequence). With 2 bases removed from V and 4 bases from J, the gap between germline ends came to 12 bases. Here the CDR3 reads CASSLKPTGYEQYF. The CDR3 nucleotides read TGTGCCAGCAGTTTAAAGCCGACAGGATACGAGCAGTACTTC.

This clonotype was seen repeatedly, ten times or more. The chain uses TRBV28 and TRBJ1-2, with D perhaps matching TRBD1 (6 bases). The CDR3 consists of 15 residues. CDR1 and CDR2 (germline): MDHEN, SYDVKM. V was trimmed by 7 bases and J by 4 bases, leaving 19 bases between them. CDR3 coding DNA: TGTGCCAGCATGGGGGGCCGGGGGCTTGCCTATGGCTACACCTTC. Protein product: CASMGGRGLAYGYTF.

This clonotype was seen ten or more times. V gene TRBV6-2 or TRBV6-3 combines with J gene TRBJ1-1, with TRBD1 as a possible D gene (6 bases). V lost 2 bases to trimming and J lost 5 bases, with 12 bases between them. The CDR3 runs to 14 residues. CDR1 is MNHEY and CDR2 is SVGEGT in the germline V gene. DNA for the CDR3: TGTGCCAGCAGTTACGGGAGGGGGGAGACTGAAGCTTTCTTT. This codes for CASSYGRGETEAFF.

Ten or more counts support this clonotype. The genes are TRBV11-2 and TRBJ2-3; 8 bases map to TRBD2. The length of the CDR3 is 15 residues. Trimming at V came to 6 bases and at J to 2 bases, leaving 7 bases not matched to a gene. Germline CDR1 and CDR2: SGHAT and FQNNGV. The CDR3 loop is CASRGLGGPTDTQYF. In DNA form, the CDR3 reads TGTGCCAGCAGGGGACTAGGTGGCCCCACAGATACGCAGTATTTT.

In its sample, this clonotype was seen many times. The CDR3 protein is CASSLEEMLGYTF. The CDR3 DNA reads as TGCGCCAGCAGCTTGGAGGAGATGCTTGGCTACACCTTC. This chain connects TRBV5-1 to TRBJ1-2, with D unresolved. The germline gives CDR1 SGHRS, CDR2 YFSETQ. The V and J ends lost 0 bases and 7 bases respectively, with 10 bases between them. This CDR3 has 13 amino acids.

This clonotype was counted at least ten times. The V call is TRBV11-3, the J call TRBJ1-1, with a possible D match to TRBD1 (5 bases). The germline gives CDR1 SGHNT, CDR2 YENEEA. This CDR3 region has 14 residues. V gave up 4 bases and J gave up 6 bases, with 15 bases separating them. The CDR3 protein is CASSSGGAGAEAFF. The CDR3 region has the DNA TGTGCCAGCAGCTCGGGAGGGGCGGGCGCTGAAGCTTTCTTT.

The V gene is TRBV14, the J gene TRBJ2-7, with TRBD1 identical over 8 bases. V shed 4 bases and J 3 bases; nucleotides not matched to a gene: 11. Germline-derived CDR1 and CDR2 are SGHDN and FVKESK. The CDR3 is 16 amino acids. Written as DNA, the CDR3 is TGTGCCAGCAGCCGACCTGGGCAGGGGGCCTACTACGAGCAGTACTTC. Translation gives CASSRPGQGAYYEQYF.

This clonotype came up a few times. CDR3 in DNA: TGTGCCAGCAGCTTAAATCGGGCGGACACCGGGGAGCTGTTTTTT. Residues: CASSLNRADTGELFF. The V gene is TRBV7-2, the J gene TRBJ2-2, with D hard to call. Germline lookup yields CDR1 SGHTA and CDR2 FQGNSA. The CDR3 runs 15 residues. The V and J ends lost 2 bases and 3 bases respectively, with 10 bases between them.

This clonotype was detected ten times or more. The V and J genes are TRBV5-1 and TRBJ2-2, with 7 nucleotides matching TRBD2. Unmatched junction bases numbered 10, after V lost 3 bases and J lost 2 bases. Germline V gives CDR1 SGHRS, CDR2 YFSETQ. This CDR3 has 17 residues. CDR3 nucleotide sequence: TGCGCCAGCAGCTCACGCCGGACTAGGGACAACACCGGGGAGCTGTTTTTT. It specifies CASSSRRTRDNTGELFF.

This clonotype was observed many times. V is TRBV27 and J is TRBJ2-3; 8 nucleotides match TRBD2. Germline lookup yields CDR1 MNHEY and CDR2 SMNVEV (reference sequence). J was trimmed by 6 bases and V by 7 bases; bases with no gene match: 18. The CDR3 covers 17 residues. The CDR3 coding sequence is TGTGCCAGCACCGCGTTTGCTCGCGGGAGGAATTCTGATACGCAGTATTTT. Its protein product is CASTAFARGRNSDTQYF.

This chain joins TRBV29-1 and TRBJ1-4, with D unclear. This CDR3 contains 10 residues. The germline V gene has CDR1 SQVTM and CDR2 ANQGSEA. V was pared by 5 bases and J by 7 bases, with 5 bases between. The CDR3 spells CSVSAEKLFF. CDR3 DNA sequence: TGCAGCGTTTCTGCTGAAAAACTGTTTTTT.

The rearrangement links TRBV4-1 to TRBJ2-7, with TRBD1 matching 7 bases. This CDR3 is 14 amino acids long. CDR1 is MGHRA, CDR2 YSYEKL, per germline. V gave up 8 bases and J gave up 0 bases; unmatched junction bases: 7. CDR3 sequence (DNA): TGCGCCAGCCGCCGGGACAGAGGCTCCTACGAGCAGTACTTC. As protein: CASRRDRGSYEQYF.

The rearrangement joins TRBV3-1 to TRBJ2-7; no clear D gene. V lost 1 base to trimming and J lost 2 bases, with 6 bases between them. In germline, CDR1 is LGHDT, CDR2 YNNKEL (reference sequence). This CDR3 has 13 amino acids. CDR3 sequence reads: CASSQAPPYEQYF. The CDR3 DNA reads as TGTGCCAGCAGCCAAGCACCTCCCTACGAGCAGTACTTC.